This T cell receptor (beta chain) was captured by sequencing in a study of tumor-infiltrating T cells and Merkel cell polyomavirus (dated by TCRdb to 2016 to 2017). About the study as a whole: In Merkel cell carcinoma patients, the study investigated CD8+ T cells specific for the Merkel cell polyomavirus KLL epitope. The majority of whole-tumor samples consisted of roughly 23-micron curls cut from formalin-fixed, paraffin-embedded tissue blocks. Patient treatments varied, were not standardized, and included chemotherapy, radiation and immunotherapies. In the whole study, one tumor sample was a frozen nodal tumor digest, and another tumor sample was a flash-frozen core biopsy of a metastasis. TRB sequencing covered KLL-tetramer-sorted cells from blood or tumor-infiltrating lymphocytes in 14 samples, plus 12 matched whole-tumor samples. Varying disease stages were represented at patient presentation, and patients were followed for a median of 2.7 years (range roughly 1.1 to 6.0 years). General findings and caveats noted by the study authors: A greater number of unique KLL-specific clonotypes in tumors (about 5-108 vs 0-3) was associated with a significant advantage in MCC-specific survival (P = 0.0051). The study examined just one viral epitope, so T cells targeting other Merkel cell polyomavirus epitopes were not captured. KLL-specific TRB repertoires were diverse and largely private, with only one public clonotype among some 400 unique sequences, shared by two patients. The small sample size of the study (n of about 11 patients) is a limitation. Significantly improved MCC-specific survival was associated with a higher fraction of KLL-specific T cells within tumors (about 1.8-20% versus roughly 0-0.14%).

CDR1 and CDR2, per the germline V gene, are SQVTM and ANQGSEA. Trimming takes 6 bases off V and 2 bases off J; junction bases not matched to a gene: 1. The CDR3 holds 13 amino acids from the cysteine to the phenylalanine. Of all the DNA, just the CDR3 is kept, 39 bases in frame from base 1. Robust positive staining for Merkel cell polyomavirus Large T antigen was observed by immunohistochemistry in the tumors of all patients. The study included about a dozen Merkel cell carcinoma patients who had robust KLL-tetramer+ populations, above 0.04% of CD8+ T cells, in blood and/or cultured TIL. All patients were Caucasian, with a median age of about 60 years and a range of roughly 45 to 77 years. Lymph node tumors were analyzed for patients with unknown primaries presenting with nodal disease, or where primary tissue was insufficient. Turning to this clone: Its antigen is currently not known. It has no much larger one-base neighbor in the sample; base qualities were not kept.

Libraries were made using the immunoSEQ multiplex PCR assay. Adaptive Biotechnologies (Seattle, WA) carried out the genomic DNA extraction, TRB sequencing and normalization. The authors' pipeline ran thus. Clonality was computed as one minus Shannon entropy of productive TRB sequences normalized by log2 of unique productive sequences. KLL-specific clonotypes in tumors were identified by matching TCRbeta CDR3 amino acid sequences to those from the tetramer-sorted sample of each patient. TCRdb retrieved this table from immuneACCESS and kept in-frame rearrangements only. Not all clones are present; in checked studies, unresolved V genes account for under half, and no reason is known for the remainder. The DNA gave D and trimming, while V, J and clone size come from that table. This sample lists 20,000 to 30,000 clones; roughly 85% were detected once. The ten largest clonotypes hold about 2.9% of the sample.

The source material was lymph node tissue. The rearrangement joined TRBV29-1 to TRBJ1-5, and TRBD1 aligns with 10 junction nucleotides. This clonotype was obtained from a man aged 50-59 years with Merkel cell carcinoma. The DNA sequence reads TGCAGCGTGGGGACAGGGGGCAATCAGCCCCAGCATTTT. It encodes CSVGTGGNQPQHF.